This TCR beta chain was captured in a study of cytomegalovirus exposure and HLA in healthy donors. At the level of the study: A preliminary data release comprised 80 million to 95 million unique TCRs obtained from HLA-typed donors. Study observations and caveats: Rarity characterized most TCR sequences, yet some public TCRs appeared in many donors. A highly shared variant cluster was judged a likely technical artifact.

Germline V lookup: CDR1 SGHRS, CDR2 YFSETQ. There are 15 residues in the CDR3. Trimming cost V 4 bases and J 10 bases; bases outside gene matches: 7. PCR used 60 Vbeta primers and 13 Jbeta primers. TCRdb's copy holds only in-frame clones and misses some; the assay was immunoSEQ multiplex PCR. The table includes 150,000 or so clones, more than 60% detected once. A few counts support this clone. Antigen unknown. The chain combines TRBV5-1 with TRBJ2-2; 13 bases agree with TRBD2. The clonotype comes from a man in his forties or fifties in good health and CMV-seronegative. The sequencing input was PBMCs. This CDR3 is CASSPGTSGDTELFF. CDR3 nucleotides: TGCGCCAGCAGCCCCGGGACTAGCGGGGACACGGAGCTGTTTTTT.